This T cell receptor beta chain was profiled in a study of PD-1 blockade in classical Hodgkin lymphoma. Study-wide results and limits: There was a significant rise in CD4+ TCR diversity by C4D1, with no such rise for CD8+. Partial responders and progressors had significantly lower baseline TCR diversity. Lower baseline TCR diversity was reported for newly diagnosed patients than for healthy donors.

Remarks on this clone: Its antigen is as yet unknown.

V dropped 4 bases and J dropped 9 bases, with 16 bases sitting between them. Germline CDR1 and CDR2: LNHNV and YYDKDF (reference sequence). This CDR3 has 14 residues. Generated by immunoSEQ multiplex PCR, the TCRdb table keeps only in-frame clones and is missing some. The table records around 150,000 clones, about four fifths of them present only once. Brentuximab vedotin exposure varied, and every patient relapsed after autologous stem cell transplantation. Patients reached a best response of complete response, partial response or progressive disease. V gene TRBV15 combines with J gene TRBJ2-1, with D maybe TRBD1 (6 bases). The clonotype originates from a human donor with classical Hodgkin lymphoma. The sample here was peripheral blood mononuclear cells (PBMCs), taken before the second cycle of nivolumab. CDR3 nucleotides: TGTGCCACCAGCATTGGACAGCCGACCGCTGAGCAGTTCTTC. Its translation is CATSIGQPTAEQFF.